A single T cell receptor beta chain is shown here with its context. What it binds is not known. V was clipped by 8 bases and J by 11 bases, with 13 bases between them. Germline V gene data show CDR1 as MDHEN and CDR2 as SYDVKM. The CDR3 runs 11 residues. The entry originates in a study of T cell repertoires in cytomegalovirus infection. Findings and limits, study-wide: Carriers of CMV and the relevant HLA type were discriminated by public TCR beta frequency.

TCRdb redid the calling of the reads with MiXCR, one entry per CDR3 protein. Here the sample spans approximately 350,000 distinct CDR3 sequences, just under 35% being singletons. Sequenced here: cultured PBMCs, sampled from culture after CMV antigen stimulation. The chain is built from TRBV28 and TRBJ2-1; weak D call: TRBD2 (6 bases). The receptor was derived from a human donor in good health (CMV status not recorded). Some clones in this sample may be carry-over from other donors' samples. Here the CDR3 DNA reads TGTGCCAGCGGGACTTTTCAACAGCAGTTCTTC. Translating it yields CASGTFQQQFF. Together with reference TRBV28 and TRBJ2-1, the CDR3 gives the full variable domain: DVKVTQSSRYLVKRTGEKVFLECVQDMDHENMFWYRQDPGLGLRLIYFSYDVKMKEKGDIPEGYSVSREKKERFSLILESASTNQTSMYLCASGTFQQQFFGPGTRLTVL.